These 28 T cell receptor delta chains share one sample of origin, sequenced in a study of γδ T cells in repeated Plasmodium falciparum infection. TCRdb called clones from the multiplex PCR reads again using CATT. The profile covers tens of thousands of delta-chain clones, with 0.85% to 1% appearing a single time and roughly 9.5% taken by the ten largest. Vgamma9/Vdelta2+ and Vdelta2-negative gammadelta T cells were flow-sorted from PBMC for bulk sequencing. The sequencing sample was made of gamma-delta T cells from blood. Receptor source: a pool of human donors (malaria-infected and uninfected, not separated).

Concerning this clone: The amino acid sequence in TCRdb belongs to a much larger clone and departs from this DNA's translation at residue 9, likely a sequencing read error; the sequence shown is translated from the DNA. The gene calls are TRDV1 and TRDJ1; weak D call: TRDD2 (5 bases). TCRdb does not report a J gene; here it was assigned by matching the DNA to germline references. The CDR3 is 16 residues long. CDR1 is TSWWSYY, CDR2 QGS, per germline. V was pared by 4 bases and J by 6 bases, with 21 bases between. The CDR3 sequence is CALGGPGGSFPHKLIF. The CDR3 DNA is TGTGCTCTTGGGGGACCGGGCGGGAGCTTCCCCCATAAACTCATCTTT.

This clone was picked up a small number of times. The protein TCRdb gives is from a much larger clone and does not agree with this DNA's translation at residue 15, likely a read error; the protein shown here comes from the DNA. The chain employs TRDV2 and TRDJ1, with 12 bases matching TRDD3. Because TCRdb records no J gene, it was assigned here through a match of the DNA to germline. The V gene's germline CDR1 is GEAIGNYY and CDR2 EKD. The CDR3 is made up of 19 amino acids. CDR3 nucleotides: TGTGCCTGTGACACCGTTGTACTGGGGGATACTCGCTACACCGGTAAACTCATCTTT. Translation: CACDTVVLGDTRYTGKLIF.

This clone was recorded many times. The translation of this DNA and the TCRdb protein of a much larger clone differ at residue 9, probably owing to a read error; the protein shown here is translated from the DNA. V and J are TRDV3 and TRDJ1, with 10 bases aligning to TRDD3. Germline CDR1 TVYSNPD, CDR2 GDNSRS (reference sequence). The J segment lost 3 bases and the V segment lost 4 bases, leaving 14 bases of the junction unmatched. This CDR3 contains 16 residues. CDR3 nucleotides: TGTGCCTCGGGGCCATACTGGGGGATGCAACCCGATAAACTCATCTTT. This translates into CASGPYWGMQPDKLIF.

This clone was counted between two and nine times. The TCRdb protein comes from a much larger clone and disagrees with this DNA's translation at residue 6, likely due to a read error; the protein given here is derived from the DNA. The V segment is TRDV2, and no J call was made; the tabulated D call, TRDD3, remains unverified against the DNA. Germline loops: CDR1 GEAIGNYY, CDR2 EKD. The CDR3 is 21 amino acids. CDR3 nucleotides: TGTGCCTGTGACACCGGCAACTGGGGGATACGCGTCTTACCAATCACACCCCCTCGGATCTTT. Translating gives CACDTGNWGIRVLPITPPRIF.

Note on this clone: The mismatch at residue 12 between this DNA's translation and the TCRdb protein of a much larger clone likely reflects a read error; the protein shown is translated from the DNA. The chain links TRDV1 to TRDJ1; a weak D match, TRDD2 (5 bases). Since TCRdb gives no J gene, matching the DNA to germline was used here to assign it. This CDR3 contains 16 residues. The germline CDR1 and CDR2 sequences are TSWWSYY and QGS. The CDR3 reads CALLKGWPSGTGKLIF. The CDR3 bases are TGTGCTCTTCTAAAGGGGTGGCCTTCGGGAACCGGTAAACTCATCTTT.

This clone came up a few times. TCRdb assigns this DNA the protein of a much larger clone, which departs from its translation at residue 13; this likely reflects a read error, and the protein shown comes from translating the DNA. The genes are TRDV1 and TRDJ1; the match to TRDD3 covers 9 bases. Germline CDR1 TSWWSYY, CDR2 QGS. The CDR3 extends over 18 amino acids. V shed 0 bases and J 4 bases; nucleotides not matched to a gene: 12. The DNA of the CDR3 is TGTGCTCTTGGGGAACTAGCCCCTGGGGGATTGTACAACGATAAACTCATCTTT. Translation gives CALGELAPGGLYNDKLIF.

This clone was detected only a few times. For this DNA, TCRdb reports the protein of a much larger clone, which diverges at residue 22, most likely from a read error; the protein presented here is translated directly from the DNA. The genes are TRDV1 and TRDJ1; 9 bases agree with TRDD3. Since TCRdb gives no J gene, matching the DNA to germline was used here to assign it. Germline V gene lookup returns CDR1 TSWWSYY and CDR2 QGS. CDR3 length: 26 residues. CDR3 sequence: CALGERSKPYLWAVRGDTKYTNKLIF. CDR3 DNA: TGTGCTCTTGGGGAACGTTCCAAACCTTACCTCTGGGCGGTAAGGGGGGATACCAAATACACCAATAAACTCATCTTT.

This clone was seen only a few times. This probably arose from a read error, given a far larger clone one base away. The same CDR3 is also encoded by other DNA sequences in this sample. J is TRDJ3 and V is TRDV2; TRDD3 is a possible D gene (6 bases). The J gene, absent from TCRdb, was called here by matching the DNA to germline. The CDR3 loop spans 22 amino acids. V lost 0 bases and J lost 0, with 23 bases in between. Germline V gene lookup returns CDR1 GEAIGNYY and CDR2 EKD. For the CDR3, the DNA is TGTGCCTGTGACACCGCTGAAAGGGGTGGGGGGCCCCTCTCCTGGGACACCCGACAGATGTTTTTC. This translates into CACDTAERGGGPLSWDTRQMFF.

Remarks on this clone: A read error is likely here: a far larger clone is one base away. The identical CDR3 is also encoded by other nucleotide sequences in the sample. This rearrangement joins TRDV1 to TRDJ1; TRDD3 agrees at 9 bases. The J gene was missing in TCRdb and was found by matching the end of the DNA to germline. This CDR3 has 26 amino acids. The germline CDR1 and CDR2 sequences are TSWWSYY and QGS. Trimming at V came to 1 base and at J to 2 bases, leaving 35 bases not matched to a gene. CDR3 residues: CALGERSKPYLWAVRGDTKYTDKLIF. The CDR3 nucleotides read TGTGCTCTTGGGGAACGTTCCAAACCTTACCTCTGGGCGGTAAGGGGGGATACCAAATATACCGATAAACTCATCTTT.

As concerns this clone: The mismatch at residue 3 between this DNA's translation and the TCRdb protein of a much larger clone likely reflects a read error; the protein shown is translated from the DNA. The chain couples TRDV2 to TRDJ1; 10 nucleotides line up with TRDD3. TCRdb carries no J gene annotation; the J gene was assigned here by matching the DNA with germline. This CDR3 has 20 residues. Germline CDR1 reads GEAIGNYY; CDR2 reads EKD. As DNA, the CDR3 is TGTGCCCGTGACACTGATCAAAACTGGGGGATCGAAGGGTACACCGATAAACTCATCTTT. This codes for CARDTDQNWGIEGYTDKLIF.

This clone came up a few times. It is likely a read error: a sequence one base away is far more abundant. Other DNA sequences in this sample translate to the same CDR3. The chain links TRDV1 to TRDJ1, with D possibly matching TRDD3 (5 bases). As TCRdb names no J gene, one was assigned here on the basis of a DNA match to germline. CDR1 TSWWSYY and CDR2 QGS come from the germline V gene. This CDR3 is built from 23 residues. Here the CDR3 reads CALGELSTLTVLHAPIYTDKLIF. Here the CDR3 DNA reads TGTGCCCTTGGGGAACTAAGTACTTTGACAGTACTCCATGCGCCAATTTACACCGATAAACTCATCTTT.

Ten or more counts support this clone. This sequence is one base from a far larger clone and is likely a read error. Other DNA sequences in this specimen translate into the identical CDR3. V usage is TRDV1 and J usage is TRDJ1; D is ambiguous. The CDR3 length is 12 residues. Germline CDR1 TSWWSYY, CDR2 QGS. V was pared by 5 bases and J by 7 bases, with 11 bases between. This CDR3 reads CALGMFPFKLIF. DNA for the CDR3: TGTGCTCTTGGGATGTTTCCCTTTAAACTCATCTTT.

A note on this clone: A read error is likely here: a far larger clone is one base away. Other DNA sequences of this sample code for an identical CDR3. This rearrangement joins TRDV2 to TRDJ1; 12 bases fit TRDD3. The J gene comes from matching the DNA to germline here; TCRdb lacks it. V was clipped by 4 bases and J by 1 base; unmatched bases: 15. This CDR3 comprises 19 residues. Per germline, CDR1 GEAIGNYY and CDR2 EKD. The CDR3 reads CACDTLPPGGYGSTDKLIF. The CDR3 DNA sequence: TGTGCCTGTGATACCCTGCCTCCTGGGGGATACGGAAGCACCGATAAACTCATCTTT.

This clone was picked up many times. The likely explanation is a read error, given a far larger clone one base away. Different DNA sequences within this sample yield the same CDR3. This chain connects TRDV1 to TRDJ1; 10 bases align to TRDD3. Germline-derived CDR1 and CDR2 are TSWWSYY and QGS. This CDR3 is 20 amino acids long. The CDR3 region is CALGDESLTGDTRSTDKLIF. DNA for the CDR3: TGTGCCCTTGGGGATGAGTCACTTACGGGGGATACGCGTAGCACCGATAAACTCATCTTT.

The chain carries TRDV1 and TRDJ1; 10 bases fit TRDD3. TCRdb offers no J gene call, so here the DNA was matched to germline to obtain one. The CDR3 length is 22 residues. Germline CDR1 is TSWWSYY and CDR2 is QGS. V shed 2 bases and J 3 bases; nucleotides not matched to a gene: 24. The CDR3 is CALGEIAVLGDMGGSGSDKLIF. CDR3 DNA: TGTGCTCTTGGGGAAATAGCTGTGCTGGGGGATATGGGCGGTTCTGGGTCCGATAAACTCATCTTT.

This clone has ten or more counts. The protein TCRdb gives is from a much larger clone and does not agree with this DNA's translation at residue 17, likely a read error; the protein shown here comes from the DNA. The CDR3 sequence: CALGSSFPGHPAHTDKPIF. As DNA, the CDR3 is TGTGCTCTTGGATCTTCCTTCCCCGGTCATCCCGCCCACACCGATAAACCCATCTTT. The J gene went uncalled, whereas the V gene is TRDV1. The CDR3 is 19 residues long. Germline V gene lookup returns CDR1 TSWWSYY and CDR2 QGS.

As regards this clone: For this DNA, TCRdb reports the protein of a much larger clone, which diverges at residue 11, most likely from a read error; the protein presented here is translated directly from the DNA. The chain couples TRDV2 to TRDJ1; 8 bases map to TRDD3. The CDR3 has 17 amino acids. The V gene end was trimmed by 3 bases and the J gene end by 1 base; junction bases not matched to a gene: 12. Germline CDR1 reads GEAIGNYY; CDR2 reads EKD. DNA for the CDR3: TGTGCCTGTGACCCACTGGGGGGGCCTCACTTCACCGATAAACTCATCTTT. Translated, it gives CACDPLGGPHFTDKLIF.

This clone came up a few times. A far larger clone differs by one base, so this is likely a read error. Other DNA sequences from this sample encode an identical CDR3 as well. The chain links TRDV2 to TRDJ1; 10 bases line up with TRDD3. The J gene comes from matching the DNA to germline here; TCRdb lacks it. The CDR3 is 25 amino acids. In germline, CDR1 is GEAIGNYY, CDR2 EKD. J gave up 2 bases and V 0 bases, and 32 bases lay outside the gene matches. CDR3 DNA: TGTGCCTGTGACACCGGGGTTATTACCTTCCCCTTACCCCTGAGGGGGATACGAACTACCGATAAACTCATCTTT. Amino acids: CACDTGVITFPLPLRGIRTTDKLIF.

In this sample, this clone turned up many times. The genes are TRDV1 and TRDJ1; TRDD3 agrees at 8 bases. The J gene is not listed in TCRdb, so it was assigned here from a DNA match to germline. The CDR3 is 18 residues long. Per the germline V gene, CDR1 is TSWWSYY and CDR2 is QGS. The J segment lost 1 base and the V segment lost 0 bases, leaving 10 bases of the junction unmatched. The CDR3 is CALGELYRAGGTTDKLIF. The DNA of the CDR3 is TGTGCTCTTGGGGAACTATACAGGGCTGGGGGAACCACCGATAAACTCATCTTT.

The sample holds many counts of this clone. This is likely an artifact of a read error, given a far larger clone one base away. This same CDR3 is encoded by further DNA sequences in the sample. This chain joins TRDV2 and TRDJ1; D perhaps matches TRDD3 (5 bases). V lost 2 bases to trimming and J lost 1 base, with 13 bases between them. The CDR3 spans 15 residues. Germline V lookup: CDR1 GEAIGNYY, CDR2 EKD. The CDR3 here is CACDILGMGTDKLIF. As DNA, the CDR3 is TGTGCCTGTGACATTCTCGGGATGGGCACCGATAAACTCATCTTT.

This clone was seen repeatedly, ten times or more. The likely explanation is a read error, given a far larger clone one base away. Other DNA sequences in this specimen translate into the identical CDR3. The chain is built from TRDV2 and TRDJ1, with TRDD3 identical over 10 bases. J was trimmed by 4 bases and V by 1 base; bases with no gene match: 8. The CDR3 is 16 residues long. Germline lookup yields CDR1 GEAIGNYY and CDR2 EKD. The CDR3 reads CACDTSRGIRDDKLIF. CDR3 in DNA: TGTGCCTGTGACACAAGTCGGGGGATACGGGACGATAAACTCATCTTT.

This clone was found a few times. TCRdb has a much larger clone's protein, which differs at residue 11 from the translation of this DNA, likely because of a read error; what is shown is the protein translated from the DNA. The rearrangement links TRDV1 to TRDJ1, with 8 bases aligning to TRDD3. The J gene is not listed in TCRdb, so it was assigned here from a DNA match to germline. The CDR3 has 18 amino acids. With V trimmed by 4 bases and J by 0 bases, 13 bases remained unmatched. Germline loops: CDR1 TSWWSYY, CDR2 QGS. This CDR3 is CALGVSWGYHPYTDKLIF. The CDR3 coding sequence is TGTGCTCTTGGGGTCAGCTGGGGATACCACCCCTACACCGATAAACTCATCTTT.

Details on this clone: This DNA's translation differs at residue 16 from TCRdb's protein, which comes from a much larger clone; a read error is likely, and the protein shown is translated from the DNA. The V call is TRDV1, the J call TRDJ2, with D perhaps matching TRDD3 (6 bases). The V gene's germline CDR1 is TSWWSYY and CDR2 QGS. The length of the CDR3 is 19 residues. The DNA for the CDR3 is TGTGCTCTTGGGGAACGGGGTGTCTTTTACTGGGTCCTGACAGCACGACTCTTCTTT. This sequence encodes CALGERGVFYWVLTARLFF.

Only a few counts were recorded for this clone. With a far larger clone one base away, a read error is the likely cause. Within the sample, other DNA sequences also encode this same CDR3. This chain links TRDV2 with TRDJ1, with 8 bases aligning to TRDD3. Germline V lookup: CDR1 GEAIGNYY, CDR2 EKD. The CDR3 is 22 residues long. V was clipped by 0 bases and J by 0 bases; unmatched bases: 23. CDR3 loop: CACDTGGPDTGGRAPYTDKLIF. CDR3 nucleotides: TGTGCCTGTGACACCGGAGGCCCGGATACTGGGGGGCGCGCACCGTACACCGATAAACTCATCTTT.

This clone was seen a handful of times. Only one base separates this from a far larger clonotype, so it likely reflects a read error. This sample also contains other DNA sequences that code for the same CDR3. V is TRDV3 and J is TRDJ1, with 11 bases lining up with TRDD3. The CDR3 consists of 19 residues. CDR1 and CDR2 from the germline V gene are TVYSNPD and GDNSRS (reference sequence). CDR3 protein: CAFYLAFPPSFGGYASGIF. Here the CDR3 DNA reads TGCGCCTTCTACCTGGCCTTCCCTCCATCTTTTGGGGGATACGCAAGCGGCATCTTT.

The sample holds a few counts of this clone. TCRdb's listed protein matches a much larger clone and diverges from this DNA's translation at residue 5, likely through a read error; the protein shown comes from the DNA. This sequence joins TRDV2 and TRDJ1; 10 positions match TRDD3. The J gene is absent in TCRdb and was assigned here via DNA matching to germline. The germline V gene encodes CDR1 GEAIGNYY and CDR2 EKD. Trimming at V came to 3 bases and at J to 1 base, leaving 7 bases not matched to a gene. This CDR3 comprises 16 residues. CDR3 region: CACDLLGDSATDKLIF. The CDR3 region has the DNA TGTGCCTGTGACTTACTGGGGGATTCAGCCACCGATAAACTCATCTTT.

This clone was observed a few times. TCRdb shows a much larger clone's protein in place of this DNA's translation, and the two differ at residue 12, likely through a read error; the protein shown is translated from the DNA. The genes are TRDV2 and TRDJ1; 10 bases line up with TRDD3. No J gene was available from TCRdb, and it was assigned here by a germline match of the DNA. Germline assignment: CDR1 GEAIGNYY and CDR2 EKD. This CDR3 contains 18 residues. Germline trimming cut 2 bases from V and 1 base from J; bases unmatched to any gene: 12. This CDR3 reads CACDSLLGDSQCTDKLIF. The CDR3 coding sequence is TGTGCCTGTGACAGTCTACTGGGGGATTCACAGTGCACCGATAAACTCATCTTT.

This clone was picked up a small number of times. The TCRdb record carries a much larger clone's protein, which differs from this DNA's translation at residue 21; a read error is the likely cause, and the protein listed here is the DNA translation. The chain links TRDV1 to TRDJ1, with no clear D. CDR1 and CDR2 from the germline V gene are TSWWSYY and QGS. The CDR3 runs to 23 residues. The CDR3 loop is CALGEDPSPLYKSFSPYTDKPIF. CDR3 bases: TGTGCTCTTGGGGAAGACCCGTCCCCTCTCTATAAGTCATTCTCCCCGTACACCGATAAACCCATCTTT.